The present T cell receptor beta chain was sequenced within a study of cytomegalovirus exposure and HLA in healthy donors. General study results and limits: According to reports, the classifier identified cytomegalovirus status with high specificity and sensitivity. What TCR beta sequences reportedly achieved was accurate prediction of HLA-A and HLA-B alleles in most subjects. Among donors in an Asian-associated ancestry cluster, a later analysis reportedly found fewer N-insertions than the roughly 700-donor mean.

Germline CDR1 DFQATT, CDR2 SNEGSKA (reference sequence). The CDR3 totals 11 residues. The V end lost 5 bases, the J end lost 7 bases, and 8 bases lay between the germline ends. Amplification used 60 Vbeta primers and 13 Jbeta primers. Clones were sequenced by immunoSEQ multiplex PCR, and TCRdb holds only the in-frame ones, with some missing. Among under 150,000 clones listed, 82% were seen once. Comments on this clone: What it binds is unknown.

When sampled, the donors appeared nominally healthy, though they likely had unrecorded immune exposures. The source is a male donor in good health and CMV-seronegative. The rearrangement links TRBV20-1 to TRBJ2-2; possible D gene TRBD2, 5 bases. Sequencing was performed on PBMCs. The CDR3 bases are TGCAGTGCTTCACTAGTCGGGGAGCTGTTTTTT. Translating gives CSASLVGELFF.